The 10 T cell receptor beta chains in this list originate from one sample, sequenced in a study of shared clonotypes between healthy human individuals. Clones were sequenced by immunoSEQ multiplex PCR, and TCRdb holds only the in-frame ones, with some missing. This sample has over a million clones, with roughly 98.5% found just once. Material for sequencing was naive CD4+ T cells sorted from blood. Described subset: CD45RA+ positively selected. The receptors here all came from a man aged 25-40 years in good health.

This clone was recorded only once. The chain joins TRBV28 to TRBJ2-7; 10 nucleotides match TRBD2. CDR3 length: 15 amino acids. The V segment lost 6 bases and the J segment 0 bases; nucleotides outside the gene matches: 5. Germline CDR1 and CDR2: MDHEN and SYDVKM. The CDR3 reads CASRGTSATSYEQYF. DNA of the CDR3: TGTGCCAGCAGAGGGACTAGCGCCACCTCCTACGAGCAGTACTTC.

The V gene is TRBV19, the J gene TRBJ1-5, with 10 bases fitting TRBD1. J gave up 6 bases and V 8 bases, and 10 bases lay outside the gene matches. The CDR3 is 15 residues long. The germline gives CDR1 LNHDA, CDR2 SQIVND (reference sequence). CDR3 sequence reads: CASDLPGQGSQPQHF. The CDR3 DNA reads TGTGCCAGTGATCTGCCGGGACAGGGGAGTCAGCCCCAGCATTTT. Using reference TRBV19 and TRBJ1-5 for the parts outside the CDR3, the full variable domain is DGGITQSPKYLFRKEGQNVTLSCEQNLNHDAMYWYRQDPGQGLRLIYYSQIVNDFQKGDIAEGYSVSREKKESFPLTVTSAQKNPTAFYLCASDLPGQGSQPQHFGDGTRLSIL.

This sequence joins TRBV5-1 and TRBJ2-2; D uncertain. Trimming shortened V by 2 bases and J by 8 bases, and 13 bases separated the two germline ends. The CDR3 runs 14 residues. From germline, CDR1 is SGHRS and CDR2 YFSETQ. The CDR3 is CASSFLSAGGELFF. CDR3 bases: TGCGCCAGCAGCTTCCTAAGCGCCGGAGGGGAGCTGTTTTTT.

This clone appeared a single time. The rearrangement joins TRBV18 to TRBJ2-7, with D maybe TRBD2 (6 bases). Germline loops: CDR1 KGHSH, CDR2 LQKENI. V lost 4 bases to trimming and J lost 6 bases, with 19 bases between them. There are 15 residues in the CDR3. The CDR3 region has the DNA TGTGCCAGCTCACAACAGCGCCGGGGGATTAGCGAGCAGTACTTC. It encodes CASSQQRRGISEQYF.

This chain links TRBV28 with TRBJ2-7; either TRBD1 or TRBD2 may supply D (5 bases each). The V gene lost 8 bases and the J gene lost 3 bases, with 17 bases spanning the gap. The CDR3 has 14 residues. Germline loops: CDR1 MDHEN, CDR2 SYDVKM. In DNA form, the CDR3 reads TGTGCCAGCGGAAAGGAGTCAGGGAGCTACGAGCAGTACTTC. Its translation is CASGKESGSYEQYF. The full variable domain, completed using reference TRBV28 and TRBJ2-7, is DVKVTQSSRYLVKRTGEKVFLECVQDMDHENMFWYRQDPGLGLRLIYFSYDVKMKEKGDIPEGYSVSREKKERFSLILESASTNQTSMYLCASGKESGSYEQYFGPGTRLTVT.

J is TRBJ1-2 and V is TRBV5-1; no clear D. This CDR3 is built from 14 residues. The germline CDR1 and CDR2 sequences are SGHRS and YFSETQ. Trimming shortened V by 1 base and J by 4 bases, and 11 bases separated the two germline ends. The CDR3 DNA reads TGCGCCAGCAGCTTGCGGACGGATGTCTATGGCTACACCTTC. As protein: CASSLRTDVYGYTF.

This chain connects TRBV6-5 to TRBJ2-3; D not certain. CDR1 MNHEY and CDR2 SVGAGI come from the germline V gene. The CDR3 contains 11 residues. V lost 7 bases, J lost 7 bases, and 9 bases lay in between. Here the CDR3 DNA reads TGTGCCAGCAAGGAGATAAATACGCAGTATTTT. The encoded protein is CASKEINTQYF.

The chain combines TRBV28 with TRBJ1-2, with 10 positions matching TRBD1. Germline CDR1 and CDR2: MDHEN and SYDVKM. CDR3 length: 13 amino acids. V trimming: 5 bases; J trimming: 8 bases; junction bases outside the gene matches: 5. The CDR3 DNA follows: TGTGCCAGCAGTGTGACAGGGGGCTGGGGCTACACCTTC. Its translation is CASSVTGGWGYTF.

V usage is TRBV6-5 and J usage is TRBJ2-7; 9 bases align to TRBD2. The CDR3 has 15 residues. V was clipped by 4 bases and J by 2 bases; unmatched bases: 6. CDR1 and CDR2 (germline): MNHEY, SVGAGI. CDR3 sequence (DNA): TGTGCCAGCAGTTTAGCTAGCGGGAAGACCTACGAGCAGTACTTC. Residues: CASSLASGKTYEQYF.

The genes are TRBV19 and TRBJ2-7; D is uncertain. Germline CDR1 is LNHDA and CDR2 is SQIVND (reference sequence). The CDR3 runs 13 residues. V was clipped by 1 base and J by 4 bases, with 8 bases between them. The CDR3 reads CASSIGPGYEQYF. CDR3 nucleotide sequence: TGTGCCAGTAGTATAGGACCGGGTTACGAGCAGTACTTC.